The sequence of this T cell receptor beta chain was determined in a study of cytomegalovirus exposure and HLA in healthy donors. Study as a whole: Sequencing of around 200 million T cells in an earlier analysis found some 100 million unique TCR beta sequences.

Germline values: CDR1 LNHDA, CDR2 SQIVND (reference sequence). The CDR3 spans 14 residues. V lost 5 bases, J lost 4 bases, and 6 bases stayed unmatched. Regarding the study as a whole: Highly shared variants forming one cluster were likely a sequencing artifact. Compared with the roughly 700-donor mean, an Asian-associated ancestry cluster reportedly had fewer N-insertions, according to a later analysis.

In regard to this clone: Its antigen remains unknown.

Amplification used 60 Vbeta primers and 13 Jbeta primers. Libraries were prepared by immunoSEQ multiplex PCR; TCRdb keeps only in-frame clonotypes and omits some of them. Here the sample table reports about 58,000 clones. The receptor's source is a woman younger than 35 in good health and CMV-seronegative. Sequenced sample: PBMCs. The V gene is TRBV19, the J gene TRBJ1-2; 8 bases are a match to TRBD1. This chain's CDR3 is CASSPPQGAYGYTF. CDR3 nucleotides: TGTGCCAGTAGTCCCCCGCAGGGGGCCTATGGCTACACCTTC.